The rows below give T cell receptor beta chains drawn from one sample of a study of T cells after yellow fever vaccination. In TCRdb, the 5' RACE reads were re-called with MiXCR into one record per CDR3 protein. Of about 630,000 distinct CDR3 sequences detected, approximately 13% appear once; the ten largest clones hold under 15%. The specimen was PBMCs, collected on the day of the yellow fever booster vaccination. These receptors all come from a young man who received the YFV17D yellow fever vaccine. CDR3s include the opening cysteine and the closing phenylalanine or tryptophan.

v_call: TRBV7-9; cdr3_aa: CASSRTDGYTF
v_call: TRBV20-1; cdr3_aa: CSARDYLEQLETQYF
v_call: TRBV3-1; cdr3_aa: CASSLLGPNTGELFF
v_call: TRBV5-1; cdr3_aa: CASSYQGTGELFF
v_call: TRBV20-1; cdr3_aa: CSPGTQYF
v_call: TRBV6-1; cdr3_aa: CASSPRGSGGETQYF
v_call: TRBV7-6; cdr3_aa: CVSSSMTSVETQYF
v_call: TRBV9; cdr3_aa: CASSSGGGLDTEAFF
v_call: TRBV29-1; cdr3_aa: CSVVVAVGEKLFF
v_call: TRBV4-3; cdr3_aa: CASSQDPRSYEQYF
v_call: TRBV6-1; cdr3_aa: CASTQREFLGELFF
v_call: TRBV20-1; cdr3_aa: CSASFGSTGELFF
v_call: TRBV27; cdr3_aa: CASGPRGPNSPLHF
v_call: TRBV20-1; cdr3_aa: CSAKRQGTDTQYF
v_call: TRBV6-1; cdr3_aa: CARSPGDSHNQPQHF
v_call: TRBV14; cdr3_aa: CASSQVYQYTGELFF
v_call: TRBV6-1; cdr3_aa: CASGPGQGVGGYTF
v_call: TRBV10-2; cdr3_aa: CASSPGGDSTDTQYF
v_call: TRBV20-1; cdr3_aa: CSANYISGNTIYF
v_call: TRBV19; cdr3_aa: CASSIAGTKNIQYF
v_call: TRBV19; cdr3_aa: CASNHRGGGSPSETQYF
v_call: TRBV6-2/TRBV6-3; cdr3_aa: CASSILLPGQLNIQYF
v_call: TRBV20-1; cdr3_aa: CSGRSPGLNTGELFF
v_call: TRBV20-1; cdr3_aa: CSARDPGTSVYNEQFF
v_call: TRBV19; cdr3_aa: CASSIQGHTGELFF
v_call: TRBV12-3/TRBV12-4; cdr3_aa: CASSFGFANVNGELFF
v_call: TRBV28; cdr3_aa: CASRLYETQYF
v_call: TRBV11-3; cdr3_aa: CASSSGTTKETQYF
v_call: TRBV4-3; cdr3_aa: CASSQDWDPGYEQYF
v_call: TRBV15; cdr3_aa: CATRRLGDNEQFF
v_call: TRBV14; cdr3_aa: CASSQTGRDPQETQYF
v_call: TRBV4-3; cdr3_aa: CASSQTGGPDTQYF
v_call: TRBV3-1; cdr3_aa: CASSQRTGVGEKLFF
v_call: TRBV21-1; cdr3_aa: CASSPKTETGNTIYF
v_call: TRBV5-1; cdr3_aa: CASKDREDSPLHF
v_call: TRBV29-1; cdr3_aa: CSVARTGGRYEQYF
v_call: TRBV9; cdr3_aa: CASNPNGNTEAFF
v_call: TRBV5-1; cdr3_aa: CASSLWGSGEETQYF
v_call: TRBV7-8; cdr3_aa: CASSSGDSLNIQYF
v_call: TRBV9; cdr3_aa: CASSSPSGRAVTGELFF
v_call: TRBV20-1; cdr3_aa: CSARHYPETQYF
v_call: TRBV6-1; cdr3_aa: CASRILGADTQYF
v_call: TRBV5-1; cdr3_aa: CASSLGTPETQYF
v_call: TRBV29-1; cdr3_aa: CSVSRAGGAYEQYF
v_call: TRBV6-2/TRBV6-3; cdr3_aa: CASSYSRVPQHF
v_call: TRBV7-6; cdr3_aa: CASSLGSGLNQPQHF
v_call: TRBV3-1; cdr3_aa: CASSQVLLAGGPYEQYF
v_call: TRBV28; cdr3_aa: CASSSSLYTEAFF
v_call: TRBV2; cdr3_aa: CACSLQGREETQYF
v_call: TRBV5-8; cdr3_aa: CASTWGGNTGELFF
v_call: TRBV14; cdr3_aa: CASSRNSGYEQYF
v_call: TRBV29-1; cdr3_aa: CSVERQSLDTQYF
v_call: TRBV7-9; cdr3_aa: CASSAIDSLVNSPLHF